These 13 T cell receptor beta chains were sequenced from one sample in a study of blood T cell repertoires in COVID-19. Using immunoSEQ multiplex PCR, the repertoire was profiled, and TCRdb retains in-frame clones only, with some absent. The sample consists of roughly 400,000 clones, less than 95% of them appearing once. Material for sequencing was PBMCs or T cells enriched from blood (not recorded which). The receptors were sampled from a man younger than 35 who had recovered from COVID-19.

This rearrangement joins TRBV3-1 (or the pseudogene TRBV3-2) to TRBJ2-6; D is possibly TRBD1 (6 bases). The CDR3 extends over 14 amino acids. Germline V gives CDR1 LGHDT, CDR2 YNNKEL (reference sequence). Deletions cut 3 bases from V and 4 bases from J, with 7 bases between. CDR3 coding DNA: TGTGCCAGCAGCCACGGACAGGGGGCCAACGTCCTGACTTTC. This translates into CASSHGQGANVLTF.

The chain uses TRBV20-1 and TRBJ2-2; 7 bases align to TRBD1. The CDR3 extends over 14 amino acids. Looked up from germline, CDR1 is DFQATT and CDR2 is SNEGSKA (reference sequence). Unmatched junction bases numbered 7, after V lost 4 bases and J lost 5 bases. The DNA for the CDR3 is TGCAGTGCTAATGACAGGGTTGGGACCGGGGAGCTGTTTTTT. Its translation: CSANDRVGTGELFF.

This chain joins TRBV3-1 (or the pseudogene TRBV3-2) and TRBJ2-5; 13 bases fit TRBD2. CDR1 and CDR2 from the germline V gene are LGHDT and YNNKEL (reference sequence). The CDR3 spans 18 residues. Trimming removed 4 bases from V and 5 bases from J; junction bases left unmatched: 13. DNA for the CDR3: TGTGCCAGCAGCCTCAAGACTAGCGGGAGGCTTGGATTCGAGACCCAGTACTTC. Its protein product is CASSLKTSGRLGFETQYF.

This clone showed up just once. The chain employs TRBV7-9 and TRBJ2-7; TRBD1 aligns across 8 bases. Germline values: CDR1 SEHNR, CDR2 FQNEAQ (reference sequence). V trimming: 1 base; J trimming: 1 base; junction bases outside the gene matches: 6. This CDR3 region has 16 residues. The CDR3 bases are TGTGCCAGCAGCTTAGGTCCGCGGACAGGGTCCTACGAGCAGTACTTC. Its translation: CASSLGPRTGSYEQYF.

This clone was observed once. J is TRBJ2-3 and V is TRBV4-1; 8 bases line up with TRBD1. The CDR3 runs 14 residues. CDR1 and CDR2 from the germline V gene are MGHRA and YSYEKL. V lost 2 bases to trimming and J lost 5 bases; unmatched junction nucleotides: 3. The CDR3 here is CASSQTQGGDTQYF. Written as DNA, the CDR3 is TGCGCCAGCAGCCAAACACAGGGGGGAGATACGCAGTATTTT.

V is TRBV7-9 and J is TRBJ2-5; 9 nucleotides match TRBD2. Germline V gene lookup returns CDR1 SEHNR and CDR2 FQNEAQ (reference sequence). This CDR3 is 14 amino acids long. After removal of 0 bases from V and 7 bases from J, the junction contained 3 bases not matched to a gene. In nucleotides, the CDR3 is TGTGCCAGCAGCTTAGCGGGACTAGCCGGGACCCAGTACTTC. Translation: CASSLAGLAGTQYF.

The chain carries TRBV6-9 and TRBJ2-1; 8 positions agree with TRBD1. The CDR3 length is 14 residues. Germline CDR1 is MNHGY and CDR2 is SVAAGI. Unmatched junction bases numbered 6, after V lost 4 bases and J lost 7 bases. This CDR3 reads CASSLDRVGNEQFF. The CDR3 DNA is TGTGCCAGCAGTTTGGACAGGGTGGGTAATGAGCAGTTCTTC.

The chain links TRBV4-1 to TRBJ1-6, with unresolved D. The V and J ends lost 0 bases and 8 bases respectively, with 23 bases between them. Germline V lookup: CDR1 MGHRA, CDR2 YSYEKL. This CDR3 is 19 amino acids long. The chain's CDR3 is CASSQDKLMEVNGDSPLHF. The CDR3, as DNA: TGCGCCAGCAGCCAAGATAAATTGATGGAGGTTAATGGAGATTCACCCCTCCACTTT.

This clone has just one count. The chain uses TRBV7-2 and TRBJ1-1; D remains ambiguous. The germline V gene has CDR1 SGHTA and CDR2 FQGNSA. The CDR3 spans 16 residues. Trimming stripped 2 bases from V and 0 bases from J, with 13 bases between. The CDR3 sequence: CASSLRRIHVNTEAFF. The CDR3 coding sequence is TGTGCCAGCAGCTTACGGCGGATACACGTGAACACTGAAGCTTTCTTT.

The chain uses TRBV2 and TRBJ1-1; 8 bases line up with TRBD1. CDR3 length: 16 residues. Trimming took 6 bases from V and 0 from J; bases not matched to a gene: 9. Germline CDR1 SNHLY, CDR2 FYNNEI. CDR3 region: CASSAWTGPLNTEAFF. CDR3 sequence (DNA): TGTGCCAGCAGCGCATGGACAGGGCCCTTGAACACTGAAGCTTTCTTT. Filled out from reference TRBV2 and TRBJ1-1, the complete variable domain reads EPEVTQTPSHQVTQMGQEVILRCVPISNHLYFYWYRQILGQKVEFLVSFYNNEISEKSEIFDDQFSVERPDGSNFTLKIRSTKLEDSAMYFCASSAWTGPLNTEAFFGQGTRLTVV.

V is TRBV27 and J is TRBJ2-7; D call uncertain. CDR1 is MNHEY, CDR2 SMNVEV, per germline (reference sequence). V was cut by 4 bases and J by 0 bases, with 13 bases left in between. The CDR3 covers 15 residues. CDR3 nucleotides: TGTGCCAGCAGTTCTGCCGAGCGCAGCTCCTACGAGCAGTACTTC. Its translation is CASSSAERSSYEQYF.

This clone was observed once. The chain combines TRBV2 with TRBJ1-2; TRBD1 aligns across 9 bases. Germline assignment: CDR1 SNHLY and CDR2 FYNNEI. V dropped 8 bases and J dropped 1; count of bases not matched to a gene: 2. The CDR3 is 13 amino acids. The CDR3 sequence is CASGQGFNYGYTF. The CDR3 DNA sequence: TGTGCCAGCGGACAGGGGTTTAACTATGGCTACACCTTC.

The rearrangement uses TRBV11-2 and TRBJ1-1; weak D call: TRBD1 (5 bases). The CDR3 covers 16 residues. V lost 2 bases to trimming and J lost 1 base, with 14 bases between them. Germline V gives CDR1 SGHAT, CDR2 FQNNGV. The CDR3 coding sequence is TGTGCCAGCAGCTTAAGGGGATGGCAGGGGAACACTGAAGCTTTCTTT. Its translation: CASSLRGWQGNTEAFF.